This is a list of T cell receptor beta chains from one sample in a study of blood T cell repertoires in COVID-19. The assay was immunoSEQ multiplex PCR, and TCRdb's table has in-frame clones only and misses some. The table records about 82,000 clones, 81% of them present only once. Material: peripheral blood. These receptors came from a man older than 75 with acute or convalescent COVID-19. The CDR3 runs from the conserved cysteine through the conserved F or W. D genes are given only for firm matches. A clone size is listed for some rows: how often the clone was seen (once, few, many), or a class if it is expanded.

TRBD2 | TRBJ2-1 | few | TRBV27 | TGTGCCAGCAGTCCCTTATATAGCGGGAGAGGTAATGAGCAGTTCTTC | CASSPLYSGRGNEQFF
- | TRBJ1-2 | - | TRBV28 | TGTGCCAGCAGTTACAGGGCCTATGGCTACACCTTC | CASSYRAYGYTF
- | TRBJ2-1 | - | TRBV6-2/TRBV6-3 | TGTGCCAGCAGCCGAGGACTATCGGGGGATGAACAGTTCTTC | CASSRGLSGDEQFF
TRBD2 | TRBJ2-1 | once | TRBV29-1 | TGCAGCGTCCCGGGAGGTCTACTAGATCTTGAGCAGTTCTTC | CSVPGGLLDLEQFF
TRBD2 | TRBJ2-1 | - | TRBV7-3 | TGTGCCAGCAGCGCCAGCGGGACGGAGAATGAGCAGTTCTTC | CASSASGTENEQFF
TRBD1 | TRBJ2-7 | - | TRBV6-5 | TGTGCCAGCAGGCGCCTACAGGGGGCTGGGGACGAGCAGTACTTC | CASRRLQGAGDEQYF
- | TRBJ1-4 | - | TRBV7-9 | TGTGCCAGCAGCTTAGGACAGTTTGAGGCGGAAAAACTGTTTTTT | CASSLGQFEAEKLFF
- | TRBJ1-5 | - | TRBV4-2 | TGTGCCAGCAGCCAAGATCAACTTCTGAATCAGCCCCAGCATTTT | CASSQDQLLNQPQHF
- | TRBJ2-7 | - | TRBV4-1 | TGCGCCAGCAGCCAAGAGGGAGGGGGAACCTACGAGCAGTACTTC | CASSQEGGGTYEQYF
TRBD1 | TRBJ2-3 | few | TRBV6-2/TRBV6-3 | TGTGCCAGCAGTTACCGGACAGGCTCGAGGGTGGGTACGCAGTATTTT | CASSYRTGSRVGTQYF
TRBD2 | TRBJ2-1 | - | TRBV14 | TGTGCCAGCAGCCGCCCCGGGACTAGGAGTAACAATGAGCAGTTCTTC | CASSRPGTRSNNEQFF
TRBD1 | TRBJ2-1 | - | TRBV7-2 | TGTGCCAGCAGCTCGGGACAGGGGGAGAATGAGCAGTTCTTC | CASSSGQGENEQFF
- | TRBJ1-2 | - | TRBV29-1 | TGCAGCGCCCTGGGGGGGCCTAACTATGGCTACACCTTC | CSALGGPNYGYTF
- | TRBJ2-1 | few | TRBV7-2 | TGTGCCAGCAGCCAAGGGCCAGCGGGTCTATACAATGAGCAGTTCTTC | CASSQGPAGLYNEQFF
TRBD1 | TRBJ1-4 | - | TRBV4-1 | TGCGCCAGCAGCCCCCGGGACAGGGCTAATGAAAAACTGTTTTTT | CASSPRDRANEKLFF
TRBD1 | TRBJ1-1 | - | TRBV30 | TGTGCCTCCAGCCGACAGGGAACTGAAGCTTTCTTT | CASSRQGTEAFF
TRBD1 | TRBJ1-2 | - | TRBV5-1 | TGCGCCAGCAGCTTGTACGGGGGACAGAACTATGGCTACACCTTC | CASSLYGGQNYGYTF
TRBD1 | TRBJ1-2 | - | TRBV11-2 | TGTGCCAGCAGCTCCCTGGACAGGGTAAACTATGGCTACACCTTC | CASSSLDRVNYGYTF
TRBD2 | TRBJ2-1 | once | TRBV24-1 | TGTGCCACCAGTGATGGGAGGACTAGCGGGACCGATGAGCAGTTCTTC | CATSDGRTSGTDEQFF
- | TRBJ2-5 | - | TRBV5-1 | TGCGCCAGCAGCTTGACAGGGTTCCAAGAGACCCAGTACTTC | CASSLTGFQETQYF
- | TRBJ1-6 | - | TRBV28 | TGTGCCAGCAGTCCCCGGACATTCAATAATTCACCCCTCCACTTT | CASSPRTFNNSPLHF
- | TRBJ1-2 | - | TRBV19 | TGTGCCAGTAGTATGACCGGGGGAAGTGGCTACACCTTC | CASSMTGGSGYTF
TRBD1 | TRBJ1-1 | - | TRBV18 | TGTGCCAGCTCACCTATGCAAACAGGGGCGAACACTGAAGCTTTCTTT | CASSPMQTGANTEAFF
TRBD1 | TRBJ1-1 | - | TRBV5-1 | TGCGCCAGCAGCCCCAGAGGGGACAGGGGGCTGAACACTGAAGCTTTCTTT | CASSPRGDRGLNTEAFF
TRBD1 | TRBJ2-7 | - | TRBV28 | TGTGCCAGCAGTTTATCGGGCAGGGGGCGACAGTACTTC | CASSLSGRGRQYF
TRBD1 | TRBJ2-7 | few | TRBV28 | TGTGCCAGCAGTTTATTGGGGACAGGGACCGAGCAGTACTTC | CASSLLGTGTEQYF
- | TRBJ1-1 | - | TRBV12-5 | TGTGCTAGTGGCAAACCCATACAGGGAGAAACTGAAGCTTTCTTT | CASGKPIQGETEAFF
- | TRBJ1-1 | - | TRBV12-3/TRBV12-4 | TGTGCCAGCAGTTCAACAGGTCGGACTGAAGCTTTCTTT | CASSSTGRTEAFF
- | TRBJ2-3 | - | TRBV6-6 | TGTGCCAGCAGTCCCAGGGCCTTAGATACGCAGTATTTT | CASSPRALDTQYF
TRBD1 | TRBJ2-7 | many | TRBV9 | TGTGCCAGCAGCGTAGCACAGGGGGCAGCCGAGCAGTACTTC | CASSVAQGAAEQYF
- | TRBJ2-1 | - | TRBV5-8 | TGTGCCAGCAGCCTCTATACGCGATCCTACAATGAGCAGTTCTTC | CASSLYTRSYNEQFF
TRBD1 | TRBJ1-6 | - | TRBV28 | TGTGCCAGCAGTTCGGCGACAGGGACGAATTCACCCCTCCACTTT | CASSSATGTNSPLHF
TRBD2 | TRBJ2-1 | - | TRBV3-1/TRBV3-2 | TGTGCCAGCAGCCAAGATGCGGGAGGCCCTAATGAGCAGTTCTTC | CASSQDAGGPNEQFF
- | TRBJ1-1 | - | TRBV19 | TGTGCCAGTAGTATAAACAGAAACACTGAAGCTTTCTTT | CASSINRNTEAFF
- | TRBJ1-1 | - | TRBV27 | TGTGCCAGCAGTTTTGTAGACAGGAACACTGAAGCTTTCTTT | CASSFVDRNTEAFF
- | TRBJ1-6 | - | TRBV5-5 | TGTGCCAGCAGCTTGGGTCCGGGTTCACCCCTCCACTTT | CASSLGPGSPLHF
TRBD1 | TRBJ1-1 | medium-sized | TRBV9 | TGTGCCAGCAGCGGCAGGGGGCGGACTGAAGCTTTCTTT | CASSGRGRTEAFF
- | TRBJ2-7 | - | TRBV25-1 | TGTGCCAGCAGTTCCGACTACTACGAGCAGTACTTC | CASSSDYYEQYF
TRBD2 | TRBJ2-1 | - | TRBV7-2 | TGTGCCAGCAGCCATCCTAGCGGGAGCCGTTACAATGAGCAGTTCTTC | CASSHPSGSRYNEQFF
- | TRBJ2-7 | - | TRBV27 | TGTGCCAGCAGTATGACAGATTACTCCTACGAGCAGTACTTC | CASSMTDYSYEQYF
TRBD1 | TRBJ2-7 | - | TRBV18 | TGTGCCAGCTCACTTACCGGGACAGGGGGCTACGAGCAGTACTTC | CASSLTGTGGYEQYF
TRBD2 | TRBJ2-3 | - | TRBV6-5 | TGTGCCAGCAGTTACTCCGGGGGGACCACAGATACGCAGTATTTT | CASSYSGGTTDTQYF
TRBD1 | TRBJ1-1 | few | TRBV27 | TGTGCCAGCAGTTTACAGGGGGACACTGAAGCTTTCTTT | CASSLQGDTEAFF
- | TRBJ1-3 | few | TRBV9 | TGTGCCAGCAGCGGAGAAGGACAGCTATTCTCTGGAAACACCATATATTTT | CASSGEGQLFSGNTIYF
- | TRBJ1-1 | - | TRBV20-1 | TGCAGTGCCAACCAACAGGGTGTAGCTTTCTTT | CSANQQGVAFF
- | TRBJ1-4 | - | TRBV18 | TGTGCCAGCTCACGGAATACAGTTTCTACTAATGAAAAACTGTTTTTT | CASSRNTVSTNEKLFF
- | TRBJ1-1 | - | TRBV11-2 | TGTGCCAGCAGCTTAGAGGCGAACACTGAAGCTTTCTTT | CASSLEANTEAFF
- | TRBJ2-7 | - | TRBV10-3 | TGTGCCATCAGTGAGTCCCGGGGGAGCTCCTACGAGCAGTACTTC | CAISESRGSSYEQYF
- | TRBJ2-2 | - | TRBV11-3 | TGTGCCAGCAGCTTAGGAACGGGGTTCACCGGGGAGCTGTTTTTT | CASSLGTGFTGELFF